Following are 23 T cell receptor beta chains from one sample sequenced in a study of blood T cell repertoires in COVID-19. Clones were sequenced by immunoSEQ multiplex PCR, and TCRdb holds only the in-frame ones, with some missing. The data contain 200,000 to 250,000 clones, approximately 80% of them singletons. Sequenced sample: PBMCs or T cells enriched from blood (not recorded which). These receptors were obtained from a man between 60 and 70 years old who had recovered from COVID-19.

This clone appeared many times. The CDR3 is CASRPDRGQTGELFF. CDR3 bases: TGTGCCAGCAGGCCGGACAGGGGACAAACCGGGGAGCTGTTTTTT. The chain employs TRBV6-5 and TRBJ2-2, with 9 bases identical to TRBD1. CDR3 length: 15 amino acids. Germline CDR1 and CDR2: MNHEY and SVGAGI. V lost 6 bases, J lost 5 bases, and 7 bases stayed unmatched.

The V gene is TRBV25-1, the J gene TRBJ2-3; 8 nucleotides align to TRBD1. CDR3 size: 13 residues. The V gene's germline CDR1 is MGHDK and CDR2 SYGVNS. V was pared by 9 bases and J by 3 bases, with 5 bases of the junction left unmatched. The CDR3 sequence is CASAGQGTDTQYF. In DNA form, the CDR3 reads TGTGCCAGTGCAGGACAGGGTACAGATACGCAGTATTTT.

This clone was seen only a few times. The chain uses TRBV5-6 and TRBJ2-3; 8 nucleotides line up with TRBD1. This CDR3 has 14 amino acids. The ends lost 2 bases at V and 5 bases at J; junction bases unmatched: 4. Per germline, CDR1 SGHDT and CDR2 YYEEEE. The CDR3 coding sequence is TGTGCCAGCAGCTTTGGCACAGGGGGAGATACGCAGTATTTT. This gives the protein CASSFGTGGDTQYF. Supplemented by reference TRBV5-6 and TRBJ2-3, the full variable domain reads DAGVTQSPTHLIKTRGQQVTLRCSPKSGHDTVSWYQQALGQGPQFIFQYYEEEERQRGNFPDRFSGHQFPNYSSELNVNALLLGDSALYLCASSFGTGGDTQYFGPGTRLTVL.

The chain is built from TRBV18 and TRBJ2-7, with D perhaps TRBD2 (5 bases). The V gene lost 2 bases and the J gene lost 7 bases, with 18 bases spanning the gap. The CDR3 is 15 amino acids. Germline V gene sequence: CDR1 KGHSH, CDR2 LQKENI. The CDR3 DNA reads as TGTGCCAGCTCACCAACAGTCCCCTCCCGCGGGGAGCAGTACTTC. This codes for CASSPTVPSRGEQYF.

The CDR3 here is CASSRGNYGYTF. CDR3 nucleotides: TGTGCCAGCAGTCGGGGAAACTATGGCTACACCTTC. The chain recombines TRBV28 with TRBJ1-2; no clear D. This CDR3 region has 12 residues. Germline V gives CDR1 MDHEN, CDR2 SYDVKM. V lost 5 bases and J 2 bases, leaving 6 bases between the germline ends.

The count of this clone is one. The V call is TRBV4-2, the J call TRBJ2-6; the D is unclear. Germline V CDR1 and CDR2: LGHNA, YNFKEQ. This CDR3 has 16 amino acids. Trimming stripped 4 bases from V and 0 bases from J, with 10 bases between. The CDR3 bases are TGTGCCAGCAGCCCTAATCCTGTCTCTGGGGCCAACGTCCTGACTTTC. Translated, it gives CASSPNPVSGANVLTF.

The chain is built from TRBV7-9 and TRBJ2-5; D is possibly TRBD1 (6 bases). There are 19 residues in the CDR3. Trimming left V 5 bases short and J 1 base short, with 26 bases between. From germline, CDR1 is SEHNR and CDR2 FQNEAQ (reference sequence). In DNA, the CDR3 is TGTGCCAGCAGCCCATCGGGTTCCTTCGCTTGGACAGCCCAAGAGACCCAGTACTTC. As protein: CASSPSGSFAWTAQETQYF.

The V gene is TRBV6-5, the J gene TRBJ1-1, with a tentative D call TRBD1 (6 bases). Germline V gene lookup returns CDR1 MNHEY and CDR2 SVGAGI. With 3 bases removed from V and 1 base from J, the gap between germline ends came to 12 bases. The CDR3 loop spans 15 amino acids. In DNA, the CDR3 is TGTGCCAGCAGTTATTCCGGACAGTCGAACACTGAAGCTTTCTTT. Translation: CASSYSGQSNTEAFF.

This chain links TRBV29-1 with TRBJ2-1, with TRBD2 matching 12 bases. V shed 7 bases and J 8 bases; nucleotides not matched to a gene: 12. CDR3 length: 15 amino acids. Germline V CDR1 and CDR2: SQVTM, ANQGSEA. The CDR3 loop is CSAKPSSGGVDEQFF. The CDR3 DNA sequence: TGCAGCGCCAAACCGTCTAGCGGGGGGGTAGATGAGCAGTTCTTC.

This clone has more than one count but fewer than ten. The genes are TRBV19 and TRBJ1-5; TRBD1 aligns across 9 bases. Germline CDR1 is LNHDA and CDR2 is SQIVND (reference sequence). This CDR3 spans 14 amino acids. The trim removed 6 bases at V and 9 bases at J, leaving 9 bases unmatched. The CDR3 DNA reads TGTGCCAGTAGGTGGACAGGGGAGATTGGGCCCCAGCATTTT. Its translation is CASRWTGEIGPQHF.

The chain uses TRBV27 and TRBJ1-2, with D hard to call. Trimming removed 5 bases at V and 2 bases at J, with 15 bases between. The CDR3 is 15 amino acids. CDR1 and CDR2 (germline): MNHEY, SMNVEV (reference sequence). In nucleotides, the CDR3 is TGTGCCAGCAGTCCCCGCGGAGCAGTGAACTATGGCTACACCTTC. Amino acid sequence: CASSPRGAVNYGYTF.

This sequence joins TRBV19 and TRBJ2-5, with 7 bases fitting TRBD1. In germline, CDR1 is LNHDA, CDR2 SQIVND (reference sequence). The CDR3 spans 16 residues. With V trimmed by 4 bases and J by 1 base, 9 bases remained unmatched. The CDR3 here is CASSSDRDAGQETQYF. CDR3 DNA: TGTGCCAGTAGTAGCGACAGGGACGCCGGCCAAGAGACCCAGTACTTC.

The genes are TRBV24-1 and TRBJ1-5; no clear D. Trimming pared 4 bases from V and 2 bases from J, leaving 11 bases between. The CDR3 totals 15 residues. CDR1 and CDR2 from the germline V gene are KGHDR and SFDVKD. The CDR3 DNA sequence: TGTGCCACCAGTGAAGGCACCCTAGGCAATCAGCCCCAGCATTTT. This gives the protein CATSEGTLGNQPQHF.

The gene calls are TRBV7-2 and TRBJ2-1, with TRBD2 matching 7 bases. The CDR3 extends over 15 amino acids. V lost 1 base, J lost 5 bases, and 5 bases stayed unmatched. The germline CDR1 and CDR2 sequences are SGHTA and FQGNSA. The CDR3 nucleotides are TGTGCCAGCAGCTTAGGGGGGGGACCACACAATGAGCAGTTCTTC. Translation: CASSLGGGPHNEQFF.

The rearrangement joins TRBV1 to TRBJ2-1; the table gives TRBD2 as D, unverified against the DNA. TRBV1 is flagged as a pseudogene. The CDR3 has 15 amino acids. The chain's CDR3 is CTSSPRDFPYNEQFF. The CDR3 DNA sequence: TGCACCAGCAGTCCCAGGGACTTCCCCTACAATGAGCAGTTCTTC.

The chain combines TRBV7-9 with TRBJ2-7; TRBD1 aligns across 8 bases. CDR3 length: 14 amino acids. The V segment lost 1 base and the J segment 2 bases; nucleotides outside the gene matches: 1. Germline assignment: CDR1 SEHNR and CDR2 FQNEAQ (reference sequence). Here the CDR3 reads CASSLGTGTYEQYF. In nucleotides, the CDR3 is TGTGCCAGCAGCTTAGGGACAGGGACCTACGAGCAGTACTTC.

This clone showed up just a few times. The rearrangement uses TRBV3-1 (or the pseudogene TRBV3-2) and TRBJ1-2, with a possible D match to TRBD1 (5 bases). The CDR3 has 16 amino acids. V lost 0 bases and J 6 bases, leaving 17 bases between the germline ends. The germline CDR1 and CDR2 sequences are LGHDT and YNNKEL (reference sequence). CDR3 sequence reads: CASSQDLRKPGNGYTF. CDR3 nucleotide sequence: TGTGCCAGCAGCCAAGACCTACGCAAACCAGGGAATGGCTACACCTTC.

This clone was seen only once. This chain's CDR3 is CASSFSLNYGYTF. The CDR3 DNA is TGTGCCAGCAGTTTTAGCCTTAACTATGGCTACACCTTC. The V gene is TRBV27, the J gene TRBJ1-2, with unresolved D. Germline V gene data show CDR1 as MNHEY and CDR2 as SMNVEV (reference sequence). V lost 3 bases and J 1 base, leaving 6 bases between the germline ends. This CDR3 region has 13 residues.

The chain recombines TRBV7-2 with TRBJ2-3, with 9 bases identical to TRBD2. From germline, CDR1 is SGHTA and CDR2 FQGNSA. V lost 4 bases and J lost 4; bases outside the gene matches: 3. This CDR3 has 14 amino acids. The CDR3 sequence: CASSWGGGADTQYF. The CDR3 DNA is TGTGCCAGCAGCTGGGGCGGGGGGGCAGATACGCAGTATTTT.

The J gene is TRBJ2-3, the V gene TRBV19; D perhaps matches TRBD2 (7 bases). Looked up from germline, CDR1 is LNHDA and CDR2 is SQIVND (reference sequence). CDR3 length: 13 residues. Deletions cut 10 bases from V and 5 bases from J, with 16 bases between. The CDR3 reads CATGVGGQDTQYF. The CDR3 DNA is TGTGCCACCGGGGTGGGGGGGCAAGATACGCAGTATTTT.

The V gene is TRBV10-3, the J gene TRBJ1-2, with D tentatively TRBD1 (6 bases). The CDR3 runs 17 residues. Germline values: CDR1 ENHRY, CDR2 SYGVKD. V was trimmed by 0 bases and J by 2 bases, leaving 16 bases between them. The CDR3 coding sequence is TGTGCCATCAGTGAGTCGGACAGCCCCGAGGGGAACTATGGCTACACCTTC. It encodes CAISESDSPEGNYGYTF.

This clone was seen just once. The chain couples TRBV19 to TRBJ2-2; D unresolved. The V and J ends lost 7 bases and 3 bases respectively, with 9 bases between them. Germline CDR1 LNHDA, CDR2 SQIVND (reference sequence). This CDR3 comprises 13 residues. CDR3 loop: CASTRFDTGELFF. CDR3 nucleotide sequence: TGTGCCAGTACCAGGTTCGACACCGGGGAGCTGTTTTTT.

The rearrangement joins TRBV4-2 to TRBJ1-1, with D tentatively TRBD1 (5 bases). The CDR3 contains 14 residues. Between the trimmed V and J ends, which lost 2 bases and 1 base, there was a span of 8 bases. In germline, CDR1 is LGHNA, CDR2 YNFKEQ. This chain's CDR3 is CASSQRGGNTEAFF. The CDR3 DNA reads TGTGCCAGCAGCCAACGCGGGGGGAACACTGAAGCTTTCTTT.